This T cell receptor (beta chain) emerged from a study of blood T cell repertoires in COVID-19. Repertoires were generated with immunoSEQ multiplex PCR, while TCRdb's copy carries only in-frame clones and drops some. The table shows roughly 150,000 clones, with roughly 88% occurring only once. V dropped 3 bases and J dropped 7 bases, with 10 bases sitting between them. From germline, CDR1 is LGHDT and CDR2 YNNKEL (reference sequence). The CDR3 covers 12 residues. Sample: peripheral blood. The receptor comes from a woman aged 45-65 years in a cohort sampled during active or convalescent COVID-19. The chain employs TRBV3-1 (or the pseudogene TRBV3-2) and TRBJ2-7; D is uncertain. CDR3 residues: CASSHSEREQYF. The CDR3, as DNA: TGTGCCAGCAGCCATTCCGAACGGGAGCAGTACTTC.